This T cell receptor (beta chain) derives from a study of beta chain features in type 1 diabetes. From germline, CDR1 is LNHDA and CDR2 SQIVND (reference sequence). V was trimmed by 0 bases and J by 7 bases, leaving 7 bases between them. The CDR3 extends over 13 amino acids. What was sequenced were expressed TCRB transcripts, since all of the isolated RNA had been reverse transcribed. Using immunoSEQ multiplex PCR, the repertoire was profiled, and TCRdb retains in-frame clones only, with some absent. The table lists about 350,000 clones, roughly a fifth of them singletons. This chain joins TRBV19 and TRBJ2-1; D uncertain. The receptor's source is a woman aged 18-29 years in good health. Sequencing input: naive CD4+ T cells from blood. CDR3 sequence (DNA): TGTGCCAGTAGTATAGATCAGACAAATGAGCAGTTCTTC. Amino acids: CASSIDQTNEQFF.